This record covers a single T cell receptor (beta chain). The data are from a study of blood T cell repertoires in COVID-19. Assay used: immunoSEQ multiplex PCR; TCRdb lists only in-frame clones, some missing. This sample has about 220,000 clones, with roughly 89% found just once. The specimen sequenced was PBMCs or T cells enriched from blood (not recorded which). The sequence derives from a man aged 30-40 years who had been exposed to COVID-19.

CDR3 DNA sequence: TGTGCCAGCAGTCCTAACCCGACAGTTGAAGCTTTCTTT. This translates into CASSPNPTVEAFF. This rearrangement joins TRBV6-5 to TRBJ1-1, with D tentatively TRBD1 (5 bases). CDR1 MNHEY and CDR2 SVGAGI come from the germline V gene. CDR3 length equals 13 residues. V was clipped by 5 bases and J by 7 bases, with 14 bases between them.